A single T cell receptor beta chain is shown here with its context. Its specificity is unknown. The data are from a study of cytomegalovirus exposure and HLA in healthy donors. The CDR3 length is 16 residues. Trimming removed 2 bases at V and 6 bases at J, with 17 bases between. Germline V lookup: CDR1 ENHRY, CDR2 SYGVKD. General study findings and limits: TCR beta chains numbering more than 150 were designated cytomegalovirus-associated. That first-cohort TCR clusters tended to co-occur in the roughly 130 validation repertoires was found in a later analysis.

Data came from immunoSEQ multiplex PCR; TCRdb stores just in-frame clones and leaves some out. Seen here are around 190,000 clones, about 89% observed once, and the top ten hold 7.2%. V usage is TRBV10-3 and J usage is TRBJ2-1, with a tentative D call TRBD2 (7 bases). What was sequenced was PBMCs. The clonotype comes from a young man in good health and CMV-seropositive. The CDR3 loop is CAISEPSRGATNEQFF. In DNA form, the CDR3 reads TGTGCCATCAGTGAGCCAAGCCGGGGGGCCACCAATGAGCAGTTCTTC.